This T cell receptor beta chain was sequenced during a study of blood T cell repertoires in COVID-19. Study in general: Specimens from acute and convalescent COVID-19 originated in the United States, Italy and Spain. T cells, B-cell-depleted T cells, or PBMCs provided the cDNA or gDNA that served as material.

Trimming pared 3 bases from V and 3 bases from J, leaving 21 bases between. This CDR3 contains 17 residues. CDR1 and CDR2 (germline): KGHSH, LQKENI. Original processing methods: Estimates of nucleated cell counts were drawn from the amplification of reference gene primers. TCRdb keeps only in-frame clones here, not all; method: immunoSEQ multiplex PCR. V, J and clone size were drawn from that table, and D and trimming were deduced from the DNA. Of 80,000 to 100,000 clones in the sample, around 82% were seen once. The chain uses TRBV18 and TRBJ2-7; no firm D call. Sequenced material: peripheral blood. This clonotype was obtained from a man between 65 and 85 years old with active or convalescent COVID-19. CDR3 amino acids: CASSPQRENPFYYEQYF. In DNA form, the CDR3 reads TGTGCCAGCTCACCGCAGCGTGAAAACCCATTCTACTACGAGCAGTACTTC.